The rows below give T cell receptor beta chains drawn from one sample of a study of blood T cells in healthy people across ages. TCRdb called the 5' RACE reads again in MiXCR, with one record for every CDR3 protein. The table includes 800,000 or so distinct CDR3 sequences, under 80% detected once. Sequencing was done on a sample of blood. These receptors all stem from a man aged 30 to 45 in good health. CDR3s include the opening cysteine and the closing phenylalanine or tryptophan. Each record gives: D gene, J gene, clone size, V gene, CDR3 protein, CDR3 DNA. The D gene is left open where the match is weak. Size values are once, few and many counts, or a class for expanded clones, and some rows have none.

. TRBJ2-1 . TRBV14 CASSQEVEQFF TGTGCCAGCAGCCAAGAGGTCGAGCAGTTCTTC
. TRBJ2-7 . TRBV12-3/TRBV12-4 CASSIGVSGSYEQYF TGTGCCAGCAGTATCGGGGTGTCTGGGTCGTACGAGCAGTACTTC
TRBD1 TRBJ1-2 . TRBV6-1 CASSEAPGQGYGYTF TGTGCCAGCAGTGAAGCTCCGGGACAGGGTTATGGCTACACCTTC
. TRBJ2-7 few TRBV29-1 CSVEGQTYEQYF TGCAGCGTTGAAGGTCAGACCTACGAGCAGTACTTC
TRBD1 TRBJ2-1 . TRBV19 CASSMGQGINEQFF TGTGCCAGTAGTATGGGACAGGGGATTAATGAGCAGTTCTTC
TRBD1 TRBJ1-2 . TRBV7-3 CASSLNYDRGGGYTF TGTGCCAGCAGCTTAAACTATGACAGGGGGGGCGGCTACACCTTC
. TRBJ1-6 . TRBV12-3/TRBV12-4 CASSLFTTLHF TGTGCCAGCAGTTTGTTTACTACCCTCCACTTT
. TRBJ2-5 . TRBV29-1 CSVAGQETQYF TGCAGCGTTGCGGGACAAGAGACCCAGTACTTC
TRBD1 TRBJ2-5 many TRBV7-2 CASNRGSRETQYF TGTGCCAGCAACAGGGGAAGTCGAGAGACCCAGTACTTC
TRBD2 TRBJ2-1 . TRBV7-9 CASSPSGGHNEQFF TGTGCCAGCAGCCCTAGCGGGGGCCATAATGAGCAGTTCTTC
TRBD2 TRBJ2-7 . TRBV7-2 CASSLTGGGWNEQYF TGTGCCAGCAGCTTGACGGGGGGTGGGTGGAACGAGCAGTACTTC
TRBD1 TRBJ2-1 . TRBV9 CASSEGITGDRNEQFF TGTGCCAGCAGCGAGGGGATTACAGGGGACCGCAATGAGCAGTTCTTC
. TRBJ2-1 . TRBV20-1 CSARKAGGYNEQFF TGCAGTGCTAGAAAAGCGGGTGGTTACAATGAGCAGTTCTTC
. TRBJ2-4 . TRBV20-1 CSASLGRPGIQYF TGCAGTGCTAGTTTGGGTAGGCCGGGCATTCAGTACTTC
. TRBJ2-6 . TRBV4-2 CASSQERDTGANVLTF TGTGCCAGCAGCCAAGAACGGGACACTGGGGCCAACGTCCTGACTTTC
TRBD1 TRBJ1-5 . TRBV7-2 CASSSDRRPRQGPNQPQHF TGTGCCAGCAGCTCGGACCGCCGACCGAGACAGGGGCCCAATCAGCCCCAGCATTTT
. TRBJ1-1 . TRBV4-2 CASSQEGGEKTEAFF TGTGCCAGCAGCCAAGAAGGGGGGGAGAAGACTGAAGCTTTCTTT
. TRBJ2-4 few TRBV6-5 CASSYSPRIPVLIQYF TGTGCCAGCAGTTACTCTCCCCGGATACCGGTCCTTATTCAGTACTTC
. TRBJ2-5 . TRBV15 CATSSIPTHLEETQYF TGTGCCACCAGCAGTATCCCTACACACTTGGAAGAGACCCAGTACTTC
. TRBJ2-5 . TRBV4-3 CASSQDPSGETQYF TGCGCCAGCAGCCAAGATCCTTCCGGGGAGACCCAGTACTTC
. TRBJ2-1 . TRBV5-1 CASSWDQRQFF TGCGCCAGCAGCTGGGACCAAAGGCAGTTCTTC
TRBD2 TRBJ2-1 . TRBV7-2 CASRSTSGGTQFF TGTGCCAGCAGATCCACTAGCGGGGGGACGCAGTTCTTC